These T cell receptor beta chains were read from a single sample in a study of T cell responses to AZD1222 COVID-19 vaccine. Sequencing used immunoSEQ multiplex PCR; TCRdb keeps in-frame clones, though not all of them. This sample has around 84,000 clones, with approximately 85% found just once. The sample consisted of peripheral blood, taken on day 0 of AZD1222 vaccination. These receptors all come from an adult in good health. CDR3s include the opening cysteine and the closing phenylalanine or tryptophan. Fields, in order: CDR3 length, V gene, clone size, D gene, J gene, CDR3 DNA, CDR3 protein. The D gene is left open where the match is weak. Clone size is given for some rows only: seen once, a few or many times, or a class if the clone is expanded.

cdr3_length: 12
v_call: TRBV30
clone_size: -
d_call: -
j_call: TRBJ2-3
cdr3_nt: TGTGCCAAGGATGCGGGGTCAGATACGCAGTATTTT
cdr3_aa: CAKDAGSDTQYF

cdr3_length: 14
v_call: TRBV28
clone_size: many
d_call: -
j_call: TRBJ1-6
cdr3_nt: TGTGCCAGCAGTCCCCTATCCCCAGCCTCACCCCTCCACTTT
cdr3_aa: CASSPLSPASPLHF

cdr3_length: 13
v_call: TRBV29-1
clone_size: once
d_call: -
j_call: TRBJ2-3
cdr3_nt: TGCAGCGTAAGACAGGCGAGCACAGATACGCAGTATTTT
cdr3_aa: CSVRQASTDTQYF

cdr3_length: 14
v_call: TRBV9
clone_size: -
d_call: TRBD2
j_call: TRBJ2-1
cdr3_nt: TGTGCCAGCAGACCAAGCGGGAGGGGAGATGAGCAGTTCTTC
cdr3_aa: CASRPSGRGDEQFF

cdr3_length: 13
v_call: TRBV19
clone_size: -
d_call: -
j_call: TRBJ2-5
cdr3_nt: TGTGCCAGTAGTATTGACGGGGAAGAGACCCAGTACTTC
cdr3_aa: CASSIDGEETQYF

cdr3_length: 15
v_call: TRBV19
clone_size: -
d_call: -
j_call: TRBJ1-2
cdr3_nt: TGTGCCAGTAGCGATACCCCCGACCCTGGCGATGGCTACACCTTC
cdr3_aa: CASSDTPDPGDGYTF

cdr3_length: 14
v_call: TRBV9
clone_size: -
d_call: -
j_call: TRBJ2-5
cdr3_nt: TGTGCCAGCAGCGTAGGGTGGGGGTTGGAGACCCAGTACTTC
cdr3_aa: CASSVGWGLETQYF

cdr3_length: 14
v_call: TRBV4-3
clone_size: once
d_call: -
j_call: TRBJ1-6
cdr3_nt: TGCGCCAGCAGCCAAGATAATGCGGGGCGGCCCCTCCACTTT
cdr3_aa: CASSQDNAGRPLHF

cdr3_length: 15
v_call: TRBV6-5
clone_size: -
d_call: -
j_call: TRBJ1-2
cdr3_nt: TGTGCCAGCAGTTACTCGAGCCGTCCTGGGGCTGGCTACACCTTC
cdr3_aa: CASSYSSRPGAGYTF

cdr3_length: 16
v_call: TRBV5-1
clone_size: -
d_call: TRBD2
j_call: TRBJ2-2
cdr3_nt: TGCGCCAGCAGCTTGGCAGTCGGGGGGAGCACCGGGGAGCTGTTTTTT
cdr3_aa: CASSLAVGGSTGELFF

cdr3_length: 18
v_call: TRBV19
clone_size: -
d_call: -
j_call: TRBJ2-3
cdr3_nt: TGTGCCAGTAGTATAGTTGGGGGGGCTTCGGAGAACACAGATACGCAGTATTTT
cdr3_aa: CASSIVGGASENTDTQYF

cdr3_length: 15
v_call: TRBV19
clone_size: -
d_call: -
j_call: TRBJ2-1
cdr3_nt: TGTGCCAGTAGTATGGGGGGACCGTTCTACAATGAGCAGTTCTTC
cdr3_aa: CASSMGGPFYNEQFF

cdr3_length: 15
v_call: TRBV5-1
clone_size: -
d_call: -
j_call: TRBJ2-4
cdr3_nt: TGCGCCAGCAGCTTGGGGGGCGGGACCAAAAACATTCAGTACTTC
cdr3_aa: CASSLGGGTKNIQYF

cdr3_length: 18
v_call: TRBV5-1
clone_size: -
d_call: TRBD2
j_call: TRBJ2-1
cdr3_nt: TGCGCCAGCAGCGAACGACTAGCGGGAGACAGCTCCTACAATGAGCAGTTCTTC
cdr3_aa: CASSERLAGDSSYNEQFF

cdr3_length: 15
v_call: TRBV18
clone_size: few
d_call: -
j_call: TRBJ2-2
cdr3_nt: TGTGCCAGCTCACCGGGTGGTGGGAACACCGGGGAGCTGTTTTTT
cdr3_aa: CASSPGGGNTGELFF

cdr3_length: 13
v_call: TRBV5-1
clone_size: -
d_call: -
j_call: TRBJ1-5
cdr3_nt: TGCGCCAGCAGCTTGGGACAAAATCAGCCCCAGCATTTT
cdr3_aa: CASSLGQNQPQHF

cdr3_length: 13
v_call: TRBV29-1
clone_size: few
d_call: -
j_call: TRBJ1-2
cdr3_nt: TGCAGCGTTGACCAGACCTCATACTATGGCTACACCTTC
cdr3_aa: CSVDQTSYYGYTF

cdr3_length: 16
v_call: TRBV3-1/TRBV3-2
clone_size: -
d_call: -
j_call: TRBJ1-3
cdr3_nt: TGTGCCAGCAGCCAAGTGGGCAGGGCGTCTGGAAACACCATATATTTT
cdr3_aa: CASSQVGRASGNTIYF

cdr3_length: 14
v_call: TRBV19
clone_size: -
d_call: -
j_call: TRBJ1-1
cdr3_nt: TGTGCCAGTAGCGTACTAGTTTCGAACACTGAAGCTTTCTTT
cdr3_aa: CASSVLVSNTEAFF

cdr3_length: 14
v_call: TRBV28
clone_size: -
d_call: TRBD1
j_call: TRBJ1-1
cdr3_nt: TGTGCCAGCAGTCCGGGACAGGCGTATTCTGAAGCTTTCTTT
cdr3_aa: CASSPGQAYSEAFF

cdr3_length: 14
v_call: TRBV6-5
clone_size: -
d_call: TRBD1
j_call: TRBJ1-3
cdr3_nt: TGTGCCAGCAGCACCGGACAGGGGGGAAACACCATATATTTT
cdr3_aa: CASSTGQGGNTIYF

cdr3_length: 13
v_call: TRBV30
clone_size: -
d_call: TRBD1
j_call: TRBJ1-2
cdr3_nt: TGTGCCTGGATGACGACAGGGCAGGATGGCTACACCTTC
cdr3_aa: CAWMTTGQDGYTF

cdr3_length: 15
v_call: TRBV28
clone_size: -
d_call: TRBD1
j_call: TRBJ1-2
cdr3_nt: TGTGCCAGCAGTTTAGCCGGGACAGGGAACTATGGCTACACCTTC
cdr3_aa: CASSLAGTGNYGYTF

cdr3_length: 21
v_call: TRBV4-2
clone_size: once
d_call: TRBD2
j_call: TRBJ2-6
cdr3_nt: TGTGCCAGCAGCCAAGTCCTACCTGGACTAGCGGGGAGCTCTGGGGCCAACGTCCTGACTTTC
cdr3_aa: CASSQVLPGLAGSSGANVLTF

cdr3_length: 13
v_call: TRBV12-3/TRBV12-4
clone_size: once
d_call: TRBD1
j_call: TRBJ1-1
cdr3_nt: TGTGCCAGCAGGCAGGGGGAAGGCACTGAAGCTTTCTTT
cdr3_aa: CASRQGEGTEAFF

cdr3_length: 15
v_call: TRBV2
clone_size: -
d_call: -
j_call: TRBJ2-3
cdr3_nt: TGTGCCAGCAGCCCCCGGCTTGCAGGCACAGATACGCAGTATTTT
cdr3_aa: CASSPRLAGTDTQYF